The present TCR beta chain was sequenced within a study of T cell responses to AZD1222 COVID-19 vaccine. Study-wide points: The study identified only a handful of AZD1222 recipients as seropositive at baseline. Increases in Spike-specific TCR breadth and depth were seen after two AZD1222 doses. Unmutated variant regions are reportedly the target of nearly half of TCRs that are spike-specific.

The sample holds one count of this clone. Its target is not known. Generated by immunoSEQ multiplex PCR, the TCRdb table keeps only in-frame clones and is missing some. The data show more than 85,000 clones, with approximately 90% seen just once and around 8% held by the top ten. The ends lost 4 bases at V and 2 bases at J; junction bases unmatched: 10. This CDR3 is 16 amino acids long. Germline CDR1 SGDLS, CDR2 YYNGEE. The chain combines TRBV9 with TRBJ2-3; TRBD2 aligns across 7 bases. The starting material was peripheral blood, obtained on day 0 of AZD1222 vaccination. The TCR originated in an adult in good health. CDR3 sequence reads: CASSPRRLAPTDTQYF. DNA for the CDR3: TGTGCCAGCAGCCCCCGGAGACTAGCTCCCACAGATACGCAGTATTTT.